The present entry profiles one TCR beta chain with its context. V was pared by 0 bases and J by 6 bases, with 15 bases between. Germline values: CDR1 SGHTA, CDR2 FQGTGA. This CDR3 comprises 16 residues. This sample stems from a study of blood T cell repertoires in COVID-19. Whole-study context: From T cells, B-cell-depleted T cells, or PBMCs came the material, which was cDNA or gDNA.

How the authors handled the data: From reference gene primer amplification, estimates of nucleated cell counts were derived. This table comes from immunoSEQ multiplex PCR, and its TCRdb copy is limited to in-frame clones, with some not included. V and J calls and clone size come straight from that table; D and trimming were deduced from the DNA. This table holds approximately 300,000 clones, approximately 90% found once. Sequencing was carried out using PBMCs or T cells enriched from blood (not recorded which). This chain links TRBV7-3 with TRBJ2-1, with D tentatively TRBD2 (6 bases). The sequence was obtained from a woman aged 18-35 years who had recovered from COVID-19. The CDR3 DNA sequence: TGTGCCAGCAGCTTAACCTCTGGTGCGGGACGCAATGAGCAGTTCTTC. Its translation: CASSLTSGAGRNEQFF.